This T cell receptor (beta chain) was observed in a study of blood T cell repertoires in COVID-19. Study information: The United States, Italy and Spain provided the acute and convalescent COVID-19 samples. In each case, the material was cDNA or gDNA derived from T cells, B-cell-depleted T cells, or PBMCs.

Per the original methods: Reference gene primer amplification gave estimated nucleated cell counts. Repertoires were generated with immunoSEQ multiplex PCR, while TCRdb's copy carries only in-frame clones and drops some. The V and J calls and clone size are taken from that table; D and trimming were inferred from the DNA. There are about 200,000 clones in the sample; roughly 75% occur only once, and 4.5% to 7% lies in the top ten. This CDR3 is built from 14 residues. Germline CDR1 reads LNHDA; CDR2 reads SQIVND (reference sequence). Trimming removed 6 bases at V and 6 bases at J, with 17 bases between.

The chain joins TRBV19 to TRBJ1-2; tentatively, D is TRBD1 (5 bases). The receptor comes from a woman aged 65 to 85 with acute or convalescent COVID-19. Material for sequencing was peripheral blood. CDR3 amino acids: CASSAGGGVNGYTF. In DNA form, the CDR3 reads TGTGCCAGTAGCGCCGGCGGGGGGGTTAATGGCTACACCTTC.